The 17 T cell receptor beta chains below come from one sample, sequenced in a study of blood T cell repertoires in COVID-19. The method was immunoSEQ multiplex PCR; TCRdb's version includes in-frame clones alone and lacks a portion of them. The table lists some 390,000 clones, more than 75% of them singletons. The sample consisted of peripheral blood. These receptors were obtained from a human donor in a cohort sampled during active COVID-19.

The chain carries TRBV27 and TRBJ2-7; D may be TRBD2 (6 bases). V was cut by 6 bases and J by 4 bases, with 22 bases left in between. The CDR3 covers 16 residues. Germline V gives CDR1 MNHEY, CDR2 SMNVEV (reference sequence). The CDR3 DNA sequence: TGTGCCAGCAGACCTTCCGGTGGGGAGGTGGGGTACGAGCAGTACTTC. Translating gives CASRPSGGEVGYEQYF.

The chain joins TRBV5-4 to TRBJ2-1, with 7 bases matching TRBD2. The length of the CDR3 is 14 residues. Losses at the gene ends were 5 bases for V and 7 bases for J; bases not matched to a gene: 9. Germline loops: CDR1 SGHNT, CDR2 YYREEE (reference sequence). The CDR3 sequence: CASRLGGWDNEQFF. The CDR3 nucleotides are TGTGCCAGCAGGCTCGGGGGGTGGGATAATGAGCAGTTCTTC.

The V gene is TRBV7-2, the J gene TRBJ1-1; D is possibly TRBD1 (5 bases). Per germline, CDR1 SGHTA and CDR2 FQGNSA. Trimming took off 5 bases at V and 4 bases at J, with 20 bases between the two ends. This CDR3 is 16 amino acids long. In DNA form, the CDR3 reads TGTGCCAGCAGCCCCGAGACAGCCTATCTGGGCACTGAAGCTTTCTTT. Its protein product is CASSPETAYLGTEAFF.

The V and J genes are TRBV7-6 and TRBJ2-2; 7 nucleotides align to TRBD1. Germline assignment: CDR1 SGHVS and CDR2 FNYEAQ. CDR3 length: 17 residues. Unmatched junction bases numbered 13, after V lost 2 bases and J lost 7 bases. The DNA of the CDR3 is TGTGCCAGCAGCTTAACCCCACAGGGGAGTAGCATCGGGGAGCTGTTTTTT. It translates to CASSLTPQGSSIGELFF.

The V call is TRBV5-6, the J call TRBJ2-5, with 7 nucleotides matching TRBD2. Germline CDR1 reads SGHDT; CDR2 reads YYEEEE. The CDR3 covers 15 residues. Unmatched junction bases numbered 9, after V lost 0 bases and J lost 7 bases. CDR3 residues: CASSLDGRGRGTQYF. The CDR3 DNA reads TGTGCCAGCAGCTTGGATGGGAGGGGTCGTGGGACCCAGTACTTC. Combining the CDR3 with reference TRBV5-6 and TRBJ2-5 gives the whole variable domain DAGVTQSPTHLIKTRGQQVTLRCSPKSGHDTVSWYQQALGQGPQFIFQYYEEEERQRGNFPDRFSGHQFPNYSSELNVNALLLGDSALYLCASSLDGRGRGTQYFGPGTRLLVL.

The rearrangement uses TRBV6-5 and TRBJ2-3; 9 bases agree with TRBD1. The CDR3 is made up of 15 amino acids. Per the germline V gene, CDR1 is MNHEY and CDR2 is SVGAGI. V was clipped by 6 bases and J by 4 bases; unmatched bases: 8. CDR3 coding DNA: TGTGCCAGCAGGTCGACAGGGGGGGAGGCAGATACGCAGTATTTT. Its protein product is CASRSTGGEADTQYF.

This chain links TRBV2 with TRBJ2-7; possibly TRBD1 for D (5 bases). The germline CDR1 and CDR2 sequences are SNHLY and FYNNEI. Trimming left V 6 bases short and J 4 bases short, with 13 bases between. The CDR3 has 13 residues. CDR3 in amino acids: CASREQVRYEQYF. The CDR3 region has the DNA TGTGCCAGCAGAGAACAGGTCCGGTACGAGCAGTACTTC.

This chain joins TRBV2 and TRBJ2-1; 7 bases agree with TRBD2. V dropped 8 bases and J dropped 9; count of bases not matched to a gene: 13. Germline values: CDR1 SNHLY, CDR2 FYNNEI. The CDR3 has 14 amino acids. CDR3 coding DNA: TGTGCCAGCTGCAGCGGGACCCCCGGCGGTGAGCAGTTCTTC. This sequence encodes CASCSGTPGGEQFF. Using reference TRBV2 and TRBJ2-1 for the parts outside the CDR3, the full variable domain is EPEVTQTPSHQVTQMGQEVILRCVPISNHLYFYWYRQILGQKVEFLVSFYNNEISEKSEIFDDQFSVERPDGSNFTLKIRSTKLEDSAMYFCASCSGTPGGEQFFGPGTRLTVL.

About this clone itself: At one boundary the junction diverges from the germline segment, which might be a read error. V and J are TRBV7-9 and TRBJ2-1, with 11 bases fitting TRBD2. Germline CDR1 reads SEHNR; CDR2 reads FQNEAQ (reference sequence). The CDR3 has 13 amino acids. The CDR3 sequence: CASRLAGGHEQFF. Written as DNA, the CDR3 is TGTGCCAGCAGGTTAGCGGGAGGGCATGAGCAGTTCTTC.

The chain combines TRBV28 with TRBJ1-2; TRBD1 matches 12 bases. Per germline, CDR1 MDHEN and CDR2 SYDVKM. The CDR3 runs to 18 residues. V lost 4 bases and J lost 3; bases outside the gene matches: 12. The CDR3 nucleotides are TGTGCCAGCAGTTCGTCGGGGACAGGGGGCATTGCTTACTATGGCTACACCTTC. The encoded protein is CASSSSGTGGIAYYGYTF.

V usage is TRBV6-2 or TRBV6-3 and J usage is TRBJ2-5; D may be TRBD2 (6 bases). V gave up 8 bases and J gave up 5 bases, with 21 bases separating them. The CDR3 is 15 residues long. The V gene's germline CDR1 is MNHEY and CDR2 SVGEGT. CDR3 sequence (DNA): TGTGCCAGCGGTTTAACCGGAGGCCGGGGGGAGACCCAGTACTTC. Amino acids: CASGLTGGRGETQYF.

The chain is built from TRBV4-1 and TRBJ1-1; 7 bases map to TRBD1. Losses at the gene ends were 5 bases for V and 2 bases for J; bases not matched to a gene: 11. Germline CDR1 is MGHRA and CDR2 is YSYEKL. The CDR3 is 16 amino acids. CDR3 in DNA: TGCGCCAGCAGCTCCAGCGTGGGGACAGCTAACACTGAAGCTTTCTTT. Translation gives CASSSSVGTANTEAFF.

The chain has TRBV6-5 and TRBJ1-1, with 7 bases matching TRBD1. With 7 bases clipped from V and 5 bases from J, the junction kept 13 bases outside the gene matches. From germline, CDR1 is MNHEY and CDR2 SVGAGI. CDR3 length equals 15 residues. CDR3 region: CASKAYSGQQTEAFF. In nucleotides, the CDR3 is TGTGCCAGCAAGGCCTACTCGGGACAGCAAACTGAAGCTTTCTTT.

CDR3 sequence reads: CASSPTGASGNTIYF. The CDR3 nucleotides are TGTGCCAGCAGCCCGACAGGGGCCTCTGGAAACACCATATATTTT. This sequence joins TRBV9 and TRBJ1-3; 8 positions match TRBD1. After removal of 4 bases from V and 0 bases from J, the junction contained 3 bases not matched to a gene. This CDR3 is 15 amino acids long. Per the germline V gene, CDR1 is SGDLS and CDR2 is YYNGEE. Drawing the rest from reference TRBV9 and TRBJ1-3, the complete variable domain is DSGVTQTPKHLITATGQRVTLRCSPRSGDLSVYWYQQSLDQGLQFLIQYYNGEERAKGNILERFSAQQFPDLHSELNLSSLELGDSALYFCASSPTGASGNTIYFGEGSWLTVV.

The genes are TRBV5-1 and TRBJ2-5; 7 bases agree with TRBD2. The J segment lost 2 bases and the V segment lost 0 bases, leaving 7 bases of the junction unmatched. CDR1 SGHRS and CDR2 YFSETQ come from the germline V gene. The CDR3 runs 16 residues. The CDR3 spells CASSLAKRGLQETQYF. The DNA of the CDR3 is TGCGCCAGCAGCTTGGCAAAGCGGGGCCTACAAGAGACCCAGTACTTC.

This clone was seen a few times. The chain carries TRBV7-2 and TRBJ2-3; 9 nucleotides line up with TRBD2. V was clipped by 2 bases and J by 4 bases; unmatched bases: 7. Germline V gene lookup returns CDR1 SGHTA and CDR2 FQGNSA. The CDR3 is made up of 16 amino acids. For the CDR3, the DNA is TGTGCCAGCAGCTTACTTGGAGCGGGGGGATCAGATACGCAGTATTTT. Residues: CASSLLGAGGSDTQYF. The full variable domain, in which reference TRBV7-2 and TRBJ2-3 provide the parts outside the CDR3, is GAGVSQSPSNKVTEKGKDVELRCDPISGHTALYWYRQSLGQGLEFLIYFQGNSAPDKSGLPSDRFSAERTGGSVSTLTIQRTQQEDSAVYLCASSLLGAGGSDTQYFGPGTRLTVL.

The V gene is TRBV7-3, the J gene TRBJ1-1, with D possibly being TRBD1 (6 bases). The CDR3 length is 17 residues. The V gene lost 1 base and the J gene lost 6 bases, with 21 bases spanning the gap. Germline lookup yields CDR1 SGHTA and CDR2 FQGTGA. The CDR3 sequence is CASSLNSVGRGGSEAFF. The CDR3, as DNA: TGTGCCAGCAGCTTAAACTCCGTGGGGCGTGGGGGCTCTGAAGCTTTCTTT. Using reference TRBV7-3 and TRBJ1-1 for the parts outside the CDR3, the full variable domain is GAGVSQTPSNKVTEKGKYVELRCDPISGHTALYWYRQSLGQGPEFLIYFQGTGAADDSGLPNDRFFAVRPEGSVSTLKIQRTERGDSAVYLCASSLNSVGRGGSEAFFGQGTRLTVV.